The 9 T cell receptor beta chains given below trace back to one sample, sequenced in a study of blood T cell repertoires in COVID-19. Method: immunoSEQ multiplex PCR; TCRdb's copy keeps in-frame clones and lacks some. The repertoire holds 200,000 to 300,000 clones, with about nine tenths as singletons. Material: peripheral blood. These receptors were collected from a person under 35 with COVID-19, enrolled during active disease.

The rearrangement uses TRBV7-2 and TRBJ2-1, with 13 nucleotides matching TRBD2. There are 15 residues in the CDR3. J lost 9 bases, V lost 3 bases, and 5 bases had no gene match. The V gene's germline CDR1 is SGHTA and CDR2 FQGNSA. CDR3: CASSFSGTSGTEQFF. The CDR3 DNA reads as TGTGCCAGCAGCTTCTCCGGGACTAGCGGGACTGAGCAGTTCTTC.

This sequence joins TRBV7-2 and TRBJ2-5, with 7 positions matching TRBD1. Germline trimming cut 3 bases from V and 6 bases from J; bases unmatched to any gene: 7. The germline CDR1 and CDR2 sequences are SGHTA and FQGNSA. The CDR3 totals 14 residues. The CDR3 nucleotides are TGTGCCAGCAGCTTGATACAGGGGCGGAAGACCCAGTACTTC. Its protein product is CASSLIQGRKTQYF. Together with reference TRBV7-2 and TRBJ2-5, the CDR3 gives the full variable domain: GAGVSQSPSNKVTEKGKDVELRCDPISGHTALYWYRQSLGQGLEFLIYFQGNSAPDKSGLPSDRFSAERTGGSVSTLTIQRTQQEDSAVYLCASSLIQGRKTQYFGPGTRLLVL.

The chain joins TRBV6-5 to TRBJ2-1; 8 nucleotides line up with TRBD2. This CDR3 comprises 15 residues. The junction had 4 bases not matched to a gene; V was cut back by 6 bases and J by 0 bases. Germline V gene lookup returns CDR1 MNHEY and CDR2 SVGAGI. CDR3 in amino acids: CASRVSGSSYNEQFF. The CDR3 nucleotides read TGTGCCAGCAGGGTAAGCGGGAGCTCCTACAATGAGCAGTTCTTC.

This sequence joins TRBV6-5 and TRBJ1-4, with TRBD1 matching over 7 bases. The CDR3 is 12 residues long. Germline lookup yields CDR1 MNHEY and CDR2 SVGAGI. With V trimmed by 11 bases and J by 7 bases, 7 bases remained unmatched. The CDR3 spells CAATGLSEKLFF. CDR3 in DNA: TGTGCCGCGACAGGGTTGAGTGAAAAACTGTTTTTT.

This sequence joins TRBV4-1 and TRBJ2-2; 8 bases line up with TRBD2. CDR3 length: 19 amino acids. Germline-derived CDR1 and CDR2 are MGHRA and YSYEKL. With 0 bases clipped from V and 0 bases from J, the junction kept 9 bases outside the gene matches. The chain's CDR3 is CASSQDLRTSGPNTGELFF. The CDR3 DNA reads as TGCGCCAGCAGCCAAGATCTAAGAACTAGCGGTCCGAACACCGGGGAGCTGTTTTTT.

This rearrangement joins TRBV4-1 to TRBJ2-7; a weak D match, TRBD2 (6 bases). V was trimmed by 0 bases and J by 3 bases, leaving 9 bases between them. The CDR3 contains 14 residues. Germline CDR1 is MGHRA and CDR2 is YSYEKL. The CDR3 DNA reads TGCGCCAGCAGCCAAGATCTCGGGAGCTACGAGCAGTACTTC. Amino acids: CASSQDLGSYEQYF.

The J gene is TRBJ2-1, the V gene TRBV24-1; D possibly corresponds to TRBD1 (6 bases). This CDR3 spans 16 amino acids. Germline loops: CDR1 KGHDR, CDR2 SFDVKD. Trimming pared 5 bases from V and 0 bases from J, leaving 13 bases between. CDR3 residues: CATSGRQASSYNEQFF. The CDR3, as DNA: TGTGCCACCAGTGGAAGACAGGCGAGCTCCTACAATGAGCAGTTCTTC.

This chain connects TRBV6-5 to TRBJ2-5; 8 bases map to TRBD1. CDR3 size: 15 residues. Germline V gene data show CDR1 as MNHEY and CDR2 as SVGAGI. The V and J ends lost 5 bases and 3 bases, in that order; junction bases with no gene match: 8. The CDR3 protein is CASSHRTGKEETQYF. CDR3 nucleotide sequence: TGTGCCAGCAGTCATAGGACAGGGAAGGAAGAGACCCAGTACTTC.

The chain joins TRBV7-9 to TRBJ1-4; TRBD1 agrees at 10 bases. Trimming at V came to 5 bases and at J to 0 bases, leaving 6 bases not matched to a gene. This CDR3 comprises 17 residues. Germline CDR1 SEHNR, CDR2 FQNEAQ (reference sequence). This CDR3 is CASSARTGGSTNEKLFF. The CDR3 DNA reads as TGTGCCAGCAGCGCCCGGACAGGGGGGTCAACTAATGAAAAACTGTTTTTT.